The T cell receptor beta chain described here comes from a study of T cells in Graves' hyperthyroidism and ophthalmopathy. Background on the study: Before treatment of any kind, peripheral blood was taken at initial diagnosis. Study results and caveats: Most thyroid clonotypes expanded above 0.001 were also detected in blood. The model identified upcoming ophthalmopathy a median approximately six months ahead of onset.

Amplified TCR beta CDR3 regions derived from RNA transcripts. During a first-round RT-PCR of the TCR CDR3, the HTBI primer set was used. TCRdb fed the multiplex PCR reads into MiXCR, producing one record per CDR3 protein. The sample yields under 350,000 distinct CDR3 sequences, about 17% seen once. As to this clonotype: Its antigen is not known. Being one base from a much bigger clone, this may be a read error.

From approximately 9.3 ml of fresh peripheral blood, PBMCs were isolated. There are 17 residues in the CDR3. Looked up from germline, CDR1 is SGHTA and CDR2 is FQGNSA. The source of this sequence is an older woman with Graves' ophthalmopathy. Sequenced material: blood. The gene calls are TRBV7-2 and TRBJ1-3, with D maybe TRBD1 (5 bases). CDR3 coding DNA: TGTGCCAGCAGCTTAGTTGCAGGGCCTATCTCTGGAAACACCGTATATTTT. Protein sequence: CASSLVAGPISGNTVYF.